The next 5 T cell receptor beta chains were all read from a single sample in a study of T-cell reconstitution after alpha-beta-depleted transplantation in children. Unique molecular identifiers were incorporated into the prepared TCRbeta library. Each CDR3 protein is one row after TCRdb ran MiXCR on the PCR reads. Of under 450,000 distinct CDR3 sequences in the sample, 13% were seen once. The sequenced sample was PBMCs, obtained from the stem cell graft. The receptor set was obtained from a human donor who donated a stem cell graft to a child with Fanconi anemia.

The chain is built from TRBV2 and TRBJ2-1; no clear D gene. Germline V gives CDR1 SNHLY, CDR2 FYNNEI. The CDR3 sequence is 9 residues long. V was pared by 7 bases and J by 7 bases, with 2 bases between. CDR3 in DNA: TGTGCCAGCAAAAATGAGCAGTTCTTC. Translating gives CASKNEQFF.

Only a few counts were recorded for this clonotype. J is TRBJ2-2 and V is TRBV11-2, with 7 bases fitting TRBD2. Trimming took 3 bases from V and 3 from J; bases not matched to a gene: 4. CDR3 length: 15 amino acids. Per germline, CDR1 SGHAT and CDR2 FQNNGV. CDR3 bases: TGTGCCAGCAGCTTCGGGACTACTTACACCGGGGAGCTGTTTTTT. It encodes CASSFGTTYTGELFF.

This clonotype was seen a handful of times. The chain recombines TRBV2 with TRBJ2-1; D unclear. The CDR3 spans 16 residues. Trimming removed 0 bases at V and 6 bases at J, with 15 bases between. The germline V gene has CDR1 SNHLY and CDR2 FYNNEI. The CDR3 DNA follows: TGTGCCAGCAGTGAAGCCGGTCGGTCCACCCGCAATGAGCAGTTCTTC. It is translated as CASSEAGRSTRNEQFF.

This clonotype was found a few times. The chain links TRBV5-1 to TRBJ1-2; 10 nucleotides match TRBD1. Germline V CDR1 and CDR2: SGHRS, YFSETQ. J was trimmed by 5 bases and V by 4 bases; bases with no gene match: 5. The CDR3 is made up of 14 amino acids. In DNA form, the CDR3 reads TGCGCCAGCAGCAACCCGGGACAGGGGTATGGCTACACCTTC. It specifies CASSNPGQGYGYTF. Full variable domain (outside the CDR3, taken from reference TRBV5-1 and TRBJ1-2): KAGVTQTPRYLIKTRGQQVTLSCSPISGHRSVSWYQQTPGQGLQFLFEYFSETQRNKGNFPGRFSGRQFSNSRSEMNVSTLELGDSALYLCASSNPGQGYGYTFGSGTRLTVV.

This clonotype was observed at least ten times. CDR3 coding DNA: TGTGCCAGCGCATCCCTGGTGGGAGGGGGCTTAACTGAAGCTTTCTTT. As protein: CASASLVGGGLTEAFF. The V call is TRBV12-3 or TRBV12-4, the J call TRBJ1-1; TRBD1 agrees at 7 bases. The CDR3 runs to 16 residues. The V and J ends lost 8 bases and 5 bases, in that order; junction bases with no gene match: 17.